The sequence of this TCR beta chain was determined in a study of patients and donors after allogeneic stem cell transplantation. By share, this clonotype ranks as medium-sized (0.01 to 0.1%). Germline V gene data show CDR1 as SGHRS and CDR2 as YFSETQ. The CDR3 spans 15 residues. Trimming removed 1 base at V and 4 bases at J, with 14 bases between. Each CDR3 protein gets one entry after TCRdb re-called the RT-PCR reads with MiXCR. Altogether about 7,600 distinct CDR3 sequences are present, around a tenth being singletons, with the ten largest covering 45% to 60%. This clonotype was obtained from a human donor who was either an allogeneic HSCT recipient or a stem cell or donor lymphocyte infusion donor (not recorded which). It is not recorded whose cells these are; they may come from a transplant donor. V and J are TRBV5-1 and TRBJ1-1; D may be TRBD1 (5 bases). Material: blood, either unsorted or a sorted T cell fraction (not recorded which). Here the CDR3 DNA reads TGCGCCAGCAGCTTGTTCGGGGGGTCGCTCACTGAAGCTTTCTTT. It codes for CASSLFGGSLTEAFF.